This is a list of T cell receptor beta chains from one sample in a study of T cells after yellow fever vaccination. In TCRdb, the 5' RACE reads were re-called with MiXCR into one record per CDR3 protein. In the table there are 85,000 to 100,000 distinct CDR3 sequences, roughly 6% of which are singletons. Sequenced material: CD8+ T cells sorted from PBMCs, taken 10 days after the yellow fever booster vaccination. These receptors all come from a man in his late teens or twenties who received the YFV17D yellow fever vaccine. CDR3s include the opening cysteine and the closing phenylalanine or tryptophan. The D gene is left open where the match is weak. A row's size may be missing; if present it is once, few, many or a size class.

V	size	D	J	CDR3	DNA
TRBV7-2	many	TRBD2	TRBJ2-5	CASTLGLAGETQYF	TGTGCCAGCACCTTAGGACTAGCAGGAGAGACCCAGTACTTC
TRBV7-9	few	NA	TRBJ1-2	CASRSGGGHGYTF	TGTGCCAGCAGGAGTGGGGGTGGGCATGGCTACACCTTC
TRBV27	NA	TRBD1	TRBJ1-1	CASGQGGVGNTEAFF	TGTGCCAGCGGACAGGGAGGCGTAGGGAACACTGAAGCTTTCTTT
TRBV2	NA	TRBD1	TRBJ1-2	CASSAGQDLPNYGYTF	TGTGCCAGCAGTGCGGGACAGGACCTCCCTAACTATGGCTACACCTTC
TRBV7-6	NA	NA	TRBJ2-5	CASSLRTWETQYF	TGTGCCAGCAGCCTGAGGACCTGGGAGACCCAGTACTTC
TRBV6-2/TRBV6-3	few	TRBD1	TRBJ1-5	CASSLRQGPNNQPQHF	TGTGCCAGCAGCCTCCGACAGGGACCTAACAATCAGCCCCAGCATTTT
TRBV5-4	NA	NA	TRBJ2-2	CASSLAVPGELFF	TGTGCCAGCAGCTTGGCTGTCCCAGGGGAGCTGTTTTTT
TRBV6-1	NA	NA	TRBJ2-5	CASSEGGALLETQYF	TGTGCCAGCAGTGAAGGGGGGGCACTACTGGAGACCCAGTACTTC
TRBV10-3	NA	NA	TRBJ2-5	CATRYQETQYF	TGTGCCACACGGTACCAAGAGACCCAGTACTTC
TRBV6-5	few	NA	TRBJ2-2	CASSYSGQNTGELFF	TGTGCCAGCAGTTATAGCGGTCAGAACACCGGGGAGCTGTTTTTT
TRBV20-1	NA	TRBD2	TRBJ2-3	CSAHIAGGSTDTQYF	TGCAGTGCACACATAGCGGGGGGCAGCACAGATACGCAGTATTTT
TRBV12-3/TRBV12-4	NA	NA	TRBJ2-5	CASSFWADQETQYF	TGTGCCAGCAGTTTCTGGGCGGACCAAGAGACCCAGTACTTC
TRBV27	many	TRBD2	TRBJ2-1	CASRGTGAVFQRGALVGNEQFF	TGTGCCAGCAGGGGTACGGGGGCGGTTTTCCAGCGGGGGGCCCTTGTAGGCAATGAGCAGTTCTTC
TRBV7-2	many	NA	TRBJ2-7	CASSLYLGNYEQYF	TGTGCCAGCAGCTTATACCTCGGAAACTACGAGCAGTACTTC
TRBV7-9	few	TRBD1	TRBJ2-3	CASSTKTGATPSTDTQYF	TGTGCCAGCAGCACGAAGACAGGGGCCACCCCTAGCACAGATACGCAGTATTTT
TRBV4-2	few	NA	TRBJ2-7	CASSRGQGYEQYF	TGTGCCAGCAGCCGGGGCCAGGGCTACGAGCAGTACTTC
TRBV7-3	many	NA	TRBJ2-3	CASSSTGAVDTQYF	TGTGCCAGCAGCTCCACGGGGGCAGTAGATACGCAGTATTTT
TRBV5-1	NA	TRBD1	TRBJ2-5	CASSSGQGRETQYF	TGCGCCAGCAGCTCCGGACAGGGGAGGGAGACCCAGTACTTC
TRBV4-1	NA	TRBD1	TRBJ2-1	CASSPTGTGGRNEQFF	TGCGCCAGCAGCCCAACCGGGACAGGGGGTCGGAATGAGCAGTTCTTC
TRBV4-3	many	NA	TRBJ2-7	CASSQGRQLYEQYF	TGCGCCAGCAGCCAAGGACGTCAGCTCTACGAGCAGTACTTC
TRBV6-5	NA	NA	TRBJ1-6	CASSYSSSGSNSPLHF	TGTGCCAGCAGTTACTCGAGCAGTGGCAGTAATTCACCCCTCCACTTT
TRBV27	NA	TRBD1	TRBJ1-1	CASSWTGGRVNTEAFF	TGTGCCAGCAGTTGGACAGGGGGCAGGGTGAACACTGAAGCTTTCTTT
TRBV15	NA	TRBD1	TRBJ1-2	CATSKRTGDGYTF	TGTGCCACCAGCAAGAGGACAGGAGATGGCTACACCTTC
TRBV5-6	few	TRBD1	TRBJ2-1	CASNDRGRHNEQFF	TGTGCCAGCAACGACAGGGGGAGGCACAATGAGCAGTTCTTC
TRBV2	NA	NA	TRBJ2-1	CASRFGEQFF	TGTGCCAGCCGGTTTGGTGAACAGTTCTTC
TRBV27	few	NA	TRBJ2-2	CASSLSLIPGELFF	TGTGCCAGCAGTTTATCGTTGATACCCGGGGAGCTGTTTTTT
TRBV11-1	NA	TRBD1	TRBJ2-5	CASSFGSRDREQETQYF	TGTGCCAGCAGCTTTGGATCCCGGGACAGGGAACAAGAGACCCAGTACTTC
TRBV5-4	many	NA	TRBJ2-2	CASSLDSRGPVGTGELFF	TGTGCCAGCAGCTTGGATTCGCGGGGGCCCGTAGGGACCGGGGAGCTGTTTTTT
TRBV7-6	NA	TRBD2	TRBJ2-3	CASSPAGGADTQYF	TGTGCCAGCAGCCCGGCGGGGGGGGCAGATACGCAGTATTTT
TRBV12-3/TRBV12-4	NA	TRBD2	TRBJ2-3	CASSTTSGGLPVVWTDTQYF	TGTGCCAGCAGTACAACTAGCGGGGGGTTACCCGTTGTGTGGACAGATACGCAGTATTTT
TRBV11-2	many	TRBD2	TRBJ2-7	CASSLGGTYEQYF	TGTGCCAGCAGCTTGGGGGGGACCTACGAGCAGTACTTC
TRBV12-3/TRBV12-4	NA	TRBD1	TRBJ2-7	CASSLTRDSSYEQYF	TGTGCCAGCAGTTTAACCCGGGACAGCTCCTACGAGCAGTACTTC
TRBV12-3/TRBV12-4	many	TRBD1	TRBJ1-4	CASSRQGFDEKLFF	TGTGCCAGCAGTCGACAGGGGTTTGACGAAAAACTGTTTTTT
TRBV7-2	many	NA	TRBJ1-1	CASSFRRNTEAFF	TGTGCCAGCAGCTTCCGGAGGAACACTGAAGCTTTCTTT
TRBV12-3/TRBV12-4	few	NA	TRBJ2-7	CASSSMGYEQYF	TGTGCCAGCAGTTCTATGGGTTACGAGCAGTACTTC
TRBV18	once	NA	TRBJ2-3	CASSHGATDTQYF	TGTGCCAGCTCACACGGGGCCACAGATACGCAGTATTTT
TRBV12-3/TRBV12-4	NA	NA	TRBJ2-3	CASSLGGPSDTQYF	TGTGCCAGCAGCCTGGGGGGGCCCTCAGATACGCAGTATTTT
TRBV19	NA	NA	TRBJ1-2	CASSGPGRYGYTF	TGTGCCAGTAGTGGACCGGGACGGTATGGCTACACCTTC
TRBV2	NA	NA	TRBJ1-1	CASREDVNTEAFF	TGTGCCAGCAGGGAAGACGTGAACACTGAAGCTTTCTTT
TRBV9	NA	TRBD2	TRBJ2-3	CASSVGSSGVTDTQYF	TGTGCCAGCAGCGTAGGCTCTAGCGGGGTGACAGATACGCAGTATTTT
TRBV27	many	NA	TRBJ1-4	CASSSLFRMNEKLFF	TGTGCCAGCAGTTCGCTCTTCCGGATGAATGAAAAACTGTTTTTT
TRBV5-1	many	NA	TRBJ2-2	CASMAGDFNTGELFF	TGCGCCAGCATGGCCGGGGACTTCAACACCGGGGAGCTGTTTTTT
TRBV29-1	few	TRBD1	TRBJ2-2	CSGTLQGALGTGELFF	TGCAGCGGCACCCTCCAGGGGGCTCTGGGCACCGGGGAGCTGTTTTTT
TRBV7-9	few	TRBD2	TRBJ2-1	CASSFGLGEDEQFF	TGTGCCAGCAGCTTCGGACTAGGTGAGGATGAGCAGTTCTTC
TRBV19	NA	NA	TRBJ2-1	CASSPIRGGEQFF	TGTGCCAGTAGCCCGATCCGGGGCGGGGAGCAGTTCTTC
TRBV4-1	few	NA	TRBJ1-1	CASSQDPGFTEAFF	TGCGCCAGCAGCCAAGATCCGGGGTTCACTGAAGCTTTCTTT
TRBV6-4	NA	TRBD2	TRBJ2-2	CASSVASGGTGELFF	TGTGCCAGCAGTGTCGCTAGCGGGGGCACCGGGGAGCTGTTTTTT
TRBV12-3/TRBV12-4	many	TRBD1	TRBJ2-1	CASSSGPGQVNEQFF	TGTGCCAGCAGCTCCGGCCCGGGACAGGTTAATGAGCAGTTCTTC
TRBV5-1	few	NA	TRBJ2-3	CASSLAQGSTDTQYF	TGCGCCAGCAGCTTGGCACAGGGAAGCACAGATACGCAGTATTTT
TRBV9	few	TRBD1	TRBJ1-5	CASSTGTGDGSRQPQHF	TGTGCCAGCAGCACCGGGACAGGGGATGGATCTCGTCAGCCCCAGCATTTT
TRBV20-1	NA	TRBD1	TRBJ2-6	CSAPRGQETIRTGANVLTF	TGCAGTGCTCCCCGAGGACAGGAGACGATAAGAACTGGGGCCAACGTCCTGACTTTC
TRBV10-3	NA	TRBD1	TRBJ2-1	CAISESGTGSPRSSYNEQFF	TGTGCCATCAGTGAATCCGGGACAGGGTCACCACGGAGCTCCTACAATGAGCAGTTCTTC
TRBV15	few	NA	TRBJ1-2	CATSRDEEKNGYTF	TGTGCCACCAGCAGGGACGAGGAAAAGAATGGCTACACCTTC